One and the same sample provided the 8 T cell receptor beta chains below, sequenced in a study of STAT5B mutations in CD4+ large granular lymphocyte leukemia. Clones were sequenced by immunoSEQ multiplex PCR, and TCRdb holds only the in-frame ones, with some missing. The data show around 20,000 clones, about 80% seen once. The sequenced sample was CD4+ T cells from blood buffy coats. Every receptor here comes from a human donor in good health.

CDR3 nucleotide sequence: TGCGCCAGCAGCCAACTGGTAGGGTACCAAGAGACCCAGTACTTC. It codes for CASSQLVGYQETQYF. V gene TRBV4-3 combines with J gene TRBJ2-5; D gene ambiguous. Trimming stripped 2 bases from V and 0 bases from J, with 10 bases between. Germline assignment: CDR1 LGHNA and CDR2 YSLEER. The CDR3 consists of 15 residues.

V usage is TRBV5-1 and J usage is TRBJ1-3, with D perhaps matching TRBD1 (5 bases). V lost 0 bases to trimming and J lost 3 bases, with 10 bases between them. The germline gives CDR1 SGHRS, CDR2 YFSETQ. The length of the CDR3 is 15 residues. DNA of the CDR3: TGCGCCAGCAGCTTGGAAGGGGCGGGTGGAAACACCATATATTTT. Residues: CASSLEGAGGNTIYF.

J is TRBJ2-3 and V is TRBV7-2; D call uncertain. Between the trimmed V and J ends, which lost 1 base and 1 base, there was a span of 6 bases. CDR3 size: 14 residues. The germline V gene has CDR1 SGHTA and CDR2 FQGNSA. CDR3 protein: CASSLDRRTDTQYF. CDR3 coding DNA: TGTGCCAGCAGCTTAGACCGCCGCACAGATACGCAGTATTTT.

This clone came up once. V usage is TRBV19 and J usage is TRBJ2-1; D uncertain. Germline assignment: CDR1 LNHDA and CDR2 SQIVND (reference sequence). This CDR3 comprises 13 residues. V was pared by 4 bases and J by 3 bases, with 7 bases between. For the CDR3, the DNA is TGTGCCAGTAGTAGAGGTTACTACAATGAGCAGTTCTTC. As protein: CASSRGYYNEQFF.

The V gene is TRBV18, the J gene TRBJ2-3; D uncertain. The germline V and J ends were trimmed by 3 bases and 8 bases, with 6 bases remaining between them. From germline, CDR1 is KGHSH and CDR2 LQKENI. This CDR3 spans 11 amino acids. The CDR3 sequence: CASSPLPTQYF. DNA of the CDR3: TGTGCCAGCTCACCCCTGCCTACGCAGTATTTT.

The chain has TRBV21-1 and TRBJ2-1; TRBD2, the D gene given by the table, was not confirmed from the DNA. TRBV21-1 is tagged as a pseudogene. The CDR3 is 14 residues long. For the CDR3, the DNA is TGTGCCAGCTTGCCGCTGGGGGGGAACAATGAGCAGTTCTTC. The encoded protein is CASLPLGGNNEQFF.

The gene calls are TRBV6-4 and TRBJ2-2; 7 nucleotides align to TRBD2. Germline CDR1 MRHNA, CDR2 SNTAGT. Unmatched junction bases numbered 7, after V lost 8 bases and J lost 7 bases. The CDR3 length is 13 residues. The CDR3 loop reads CASPTSAHGELFF. CDR3 coding DNA: TGTGCCAGCCCTACTAGCGCCCACGGGGAGCTGTTTTTT.

The chain combines TRBV7-3 with TRBJ2-3; 9 bases fit TRBD1. Germline trimming cut 6 bases from V and 3 bases from J; bases unmatched to any gene: 4. The CDR3 sequence is 14 residues long. Germline CDR1 is SGHTA and CDR2 is FQGTGA. In DNA form, the CDR3 reads TGTGCCAGCAGTAGGACAGGGGTGACAGATACGCAGTATTTT. Protein product: CASSRTGVTDTQYF.